This TCR beta chain is from a study of OX40 agonist ivuxolimab in advanced cancers. Germline V CDR1 and CDR2: GTSNPN, SVGIG (reference sequence). The CDR3 runs to 10 residues. The germline V and J ends were trimmed by 2 bases and 14 bases, with 11 bases remaining between them. Profiled with immunoSEQ multiplex PCR; TCRdb holds only in-frame clones, not every one. The sample has tens of thousands of clones, nearly 85% seen once; the top ten hold under 7%. The input for sequencing was CD4+ or CD8+ T cells sorted from blood, taken in a trial of the OX40 agonist ivuxolimab. The V and J genes are TRBV30 and TRBJ2-3; D is unclear. The TCR was taken from an adult with an advanced solid tumor such as melanoma, head and neck, liver or kidney cancer. CDR3 sequence: CAWSTGVSYF. The DNA for the CDR3 is TGTGCCTGGAGTACTGGCGTTTCGTATTTT.